The entry below describes one T cell receptor beta chain. The target antigen is unknown. Profiling relied on immunoSEQ multiplex PCR, and the TCRdb table lists in-frame clones only, not all of them. Of approximately 43,000 clones listed, 85% to 90% are singletons. These data come from a study of T cells in localized non-small cell lung cancer. Study results and caveats: Exceeding tumor, uninvolved adjacent lung had the highest T cell clonality. Appearance in adjacent lung was seen for a median approximately 60 of the top 100 tumor clones. Owing to sequencing of a solitary tumor region, heterogeneity cannot be discounted.

The CDR3 is 14 residues long. V was cut by 1 base and J by 7 bases, with 10 bases left in between. Germline assignment: CDR1 SGHNT and CDR2 YENEEA. This TCR was sampled from a woman between 18 and 55 years old with stage III lung adenocarcinoma. This specimen consisted of peripheral blood, obtained before any cancer treatment. The chain carries TRBV11-3 and TRBJ2-2, with D uncertain. The CDR3 loop reads CASSLVSGSGELFF. For the CDR3, the DNA is TGTGCCAGCAGCTTAGTTAGTGGAAGCGGGGAGCTGTTTTTT.